This T cell receptor (beta chain) was recovered during a study of blood T cell repertoires in COVID-19. Generated by immunoSEQ multiplex PCR, the TCRdb table keeps only in-frame clones and is missing some. This table has roughly 240,000 clones, about nine tenths appearing once. The source material was peripheral blood. This receptor was identified in a woman aged 55 to 70 who had recovered from COVID-19.

The CDR3 is CASSFPGLAGGNEQFF. The CDR3, as DNA: TGCGCCAGCAGCTTCCCTGGACTAGCGGGGGGCAATGAGCAGTTCTTC. The chain couples TRBV5-1 to TRBJ2-1; 14 bases map to TRBD2. From germline, CDR1 is SGHRS and CDR2 YFSETQ. Losses at the gene ends were 2 bases for V and 6 bases for J; bases not matched to a gene: 4. This CDR3 region has 16 residues.